Each of the 8 T cell receptor beta chains below was sequenced from the same sample in a study of identical twins. One entry per CDR3 protein, called by TCRdb with MiXCR from the 5' RACE reads. The profile shows about 550,000 distinct CDR3 sequences, around 22% of them singletons. These records were also assigned to another study, of yellow fever vaccine responses in identical twins.

The source material was CD4+ T cells sorted from blood. These receptors originate from a woman aged 18-35 years in good health.

Turning to this clonotype: Compared with germline, one end of the junction differs, possibly owing to a read error. V usage is TRBV18 and J usage is TRBJ2-3; 7 bases are a match to TRBD2. CDR3 length: 15 amino acids. Per the germline V gene, CDR1 is KGHSH and CDR2 is LQKENI. This CDR3 reads CTSSLTSASTDTQYF. The CDR3 nucleotides read TGTACCAGCTCACTTACTAGCGCCAGCACAGATACGCAGTATTTT.

J is TRBJ1-2 and V is TRBV15, with 7 nucleotides matching TRBD1. Germline assignment: CDR1 LNHNV and CDR2 YYDKDF (reference sequence). The CDR3 loop spans 15 amino acids. V shed 0 bases and J 2 bases; nucleotides not matched to a gene: 3. CDR3 in amino acids: CATSRDQGQNYGYTF. The CDR3 nucleotides are TGTGCCACCAGCAGAGATCAGGGACAGAACTATGGCTACACCTTC.

The chain has TRBV20-1 and TRBJ2-7; 8 bases match TRBD2. V was pared by 5 bases and J by 8 bases, with 14 bases of the junction left unmatched. The CDR3 length is 14 residues. Germline CDR1 DFQATT, CDR2 SNEGSKA (reference sequence). Here the CDR3 DNA reads TGCAGTGCTGACTCGGGACTAGGGTCCAGTAAGCAGTACTTC. It yields the protein CSADSGLGSSKQYF.

In DNA form, the CDR3 reads TGTGCCAGCAGCTTCGGGAATAATGAAAAACTGTTTTTT. Translated: CASSFGNNEKLFF. This chain connects TRBV5-5 to TRBJ1-4; D not resolved. The CDR3 is 13 residues long. CDR1 and CDR2 (germline): SGHKS, YYEKEE (reference sequence). The ends were cut back, 2 bases at V and 4 bases at J, with 6 bases in the middle.

The chain employs TRBV12-3 or TRBV12-4 and TRBJ2-1; TRBD2 aligns across 10 bases. This CDR3 is 15 amino acids long. Germline trimming cut 5 bases from V and 2 bases from J; bases unmatched to any gene: 3. This chain's CDR3 is CASSESGGAYNEQFF. The CDR3 nucleotides are TGTGCCAGCAGTGAAAGCGGGGGGGCCTACAATGAGCAGTTCTTC.

This clonotype was seen more than once but under ten times. The V call is TRBV18, the J call TRBJ2-7, with 8 bases aligning to TRBD2. The CDR3 has 14 amino acids. V was clipped by 6 bases and J by 1 base; unmatched bases: 5. Germline values: CDR1 KGHSH, CDR2 LQKENI. The chain's CDR3 is CASSPQRESYEQYF. The CDR3 coding sequence is TGTGCCAGCTCCCCCCAGCGGGAGTCCTACGAGCAGTACTTC. The full variable domain, with the rest looked up from reference TRBV18 and TRBJ2-7, is NAGVMQNPRHLVRRRGQEARLRCSPMKGHSHVYWYRQLPEEGLKFMVYLQKENIIDESGMPKERFSAEFPKEGPSILRIQQVVRGDSAAYFCASSPQRESYEQYFGPGTRLTVT.

The V call is TRBV7-2, the J call TRBJ2-7, with D uncertain. CDR1 and CDR2 (germline): SGHTA, FQGNSA. The CDR3 is 15 residues long. The V gene lost 5 bases and the J gene lost 3 bases, with 17 bases spanning the gap. The DNA for the CDR3 is TGTGCCAGCAGCCCCGGGTCCGAAATAGGCTACGAGCAGTACTTC. The encoded protein is CASSPGSEIGYEQYF.

This clonotype turned up a few times. The V gene is TRBV7-7, the J gene TRBJ2-5, with D possibly being TRBD2 (6 bases). The CDR3 totals 15 residues. Germline CDR1 is SSHAT and CDR2 is FNYEAQ (reference sequence). Trimming cost V 5 bases and J 5 bases, with 18 bases left between them. The CDR3: CASSPQGGVGETQYF. In DNA form, the CDR3 reads TGTGCCAGCAGCCCCCAGGGCGGGGTTGGCGAGACCCAGTACTTC.